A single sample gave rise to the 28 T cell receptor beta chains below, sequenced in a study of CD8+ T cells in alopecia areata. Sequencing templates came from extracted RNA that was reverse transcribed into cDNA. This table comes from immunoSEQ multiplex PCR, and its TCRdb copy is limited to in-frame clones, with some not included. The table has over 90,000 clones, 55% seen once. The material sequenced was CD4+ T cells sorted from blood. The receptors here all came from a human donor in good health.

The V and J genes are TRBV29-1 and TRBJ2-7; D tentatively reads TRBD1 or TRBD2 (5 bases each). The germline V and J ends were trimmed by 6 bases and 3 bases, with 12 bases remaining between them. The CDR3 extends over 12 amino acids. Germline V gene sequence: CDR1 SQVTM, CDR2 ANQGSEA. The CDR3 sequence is CSVATGLYEQYF. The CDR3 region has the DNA TGCAGCGTAGCAACGGGGCTCTACGAGCAGTACTTC.

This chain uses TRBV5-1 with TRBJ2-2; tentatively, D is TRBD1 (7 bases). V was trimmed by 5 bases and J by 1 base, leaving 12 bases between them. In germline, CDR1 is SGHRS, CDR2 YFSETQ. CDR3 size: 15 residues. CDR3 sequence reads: CASSVRDRNTGELFF. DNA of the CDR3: TGCGCCAGCAGTGTGCGGGACAGGAACACCGGGGAGCTGTTTTTT.

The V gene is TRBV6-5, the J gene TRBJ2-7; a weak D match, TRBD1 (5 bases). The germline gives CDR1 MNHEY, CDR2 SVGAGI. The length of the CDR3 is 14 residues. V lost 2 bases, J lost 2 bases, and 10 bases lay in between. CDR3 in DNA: TGTGCCAGCAGTTACCAGGGAAGGACCTACGAGCAGTACTTC. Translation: CASSYQGRTYEQYF.

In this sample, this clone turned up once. CDR3 residues: CASSPRLRGDEQYF. The DNA of the CDR3 is TGTGCCAGCTCACCTCGGTTAAGGGGCGACGAGCAGTACTTC. This chain connects TRBV18 to TRBJ2-7; weak D call: TRBD1 (5 bases). The CDR3 is 14 amino acids. The germline CDR1 and CDR2 sequences are KGHSH and LQKENI. Trimming stripped 3 bases from V and 5 bases from J, with 14 bases between.

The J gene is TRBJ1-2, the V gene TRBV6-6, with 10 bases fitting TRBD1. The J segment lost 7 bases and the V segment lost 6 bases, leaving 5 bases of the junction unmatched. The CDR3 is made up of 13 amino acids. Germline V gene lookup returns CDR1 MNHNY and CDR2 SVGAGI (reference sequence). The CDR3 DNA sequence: TGTGCCAGCAGCCACCGGGACAGGGGTGGCTACACCTTC. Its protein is CASSHRDRGGYTF.

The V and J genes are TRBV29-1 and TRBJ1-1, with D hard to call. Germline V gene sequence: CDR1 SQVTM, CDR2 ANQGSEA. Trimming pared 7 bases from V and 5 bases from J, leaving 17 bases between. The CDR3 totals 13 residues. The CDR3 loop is CSGVGSAGTEAFF. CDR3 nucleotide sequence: TGCAGCGGCGTAGGCTCCGCCGGAACTGAAGCTTTCTTT.

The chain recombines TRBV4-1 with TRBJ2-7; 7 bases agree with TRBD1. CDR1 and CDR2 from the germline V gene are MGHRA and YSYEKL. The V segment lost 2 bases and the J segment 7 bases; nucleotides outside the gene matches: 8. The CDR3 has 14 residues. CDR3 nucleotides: TGCGCCAGCAGCCAAACAGGGCCAGGGGGTGAGCAGTACTTC. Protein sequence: CASSQTGPGGEQYF.

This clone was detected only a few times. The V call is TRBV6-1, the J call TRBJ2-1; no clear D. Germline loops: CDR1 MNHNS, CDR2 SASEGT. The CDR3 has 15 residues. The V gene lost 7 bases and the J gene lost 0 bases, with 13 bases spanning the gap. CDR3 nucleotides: TGTGCCAGCACCTCTACAACCGTCTCCTACAATGAGCAGTTCTTC. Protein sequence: CASTSTTVSYNEQFF.

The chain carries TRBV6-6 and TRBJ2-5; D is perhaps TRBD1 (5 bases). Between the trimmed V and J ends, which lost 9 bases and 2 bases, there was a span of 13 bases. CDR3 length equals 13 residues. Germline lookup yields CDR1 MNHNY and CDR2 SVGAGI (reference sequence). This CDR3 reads CASRSGQQETQYF. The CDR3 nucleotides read TGTGCCAGTCGTTCCGGACAACAAGAGACCCAGTACTTC.

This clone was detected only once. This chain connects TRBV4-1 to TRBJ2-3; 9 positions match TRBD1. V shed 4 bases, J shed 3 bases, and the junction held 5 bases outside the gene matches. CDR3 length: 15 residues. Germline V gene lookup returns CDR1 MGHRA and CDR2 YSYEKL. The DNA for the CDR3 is TGCGCCAGCAGCCTTCTTGGACAGGGGACAGATACGCAGTATTTT. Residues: CASSLLGQGTDTQYF.

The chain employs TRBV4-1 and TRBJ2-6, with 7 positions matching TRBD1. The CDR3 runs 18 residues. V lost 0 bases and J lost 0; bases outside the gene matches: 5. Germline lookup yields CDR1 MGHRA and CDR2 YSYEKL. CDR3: CASSQDDRVLSGANVLTF. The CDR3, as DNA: TGCGCCAGCAGCCAAGACGACAGGGTGCTCTCTGGGGCCAACGTCCTGACTTTC.

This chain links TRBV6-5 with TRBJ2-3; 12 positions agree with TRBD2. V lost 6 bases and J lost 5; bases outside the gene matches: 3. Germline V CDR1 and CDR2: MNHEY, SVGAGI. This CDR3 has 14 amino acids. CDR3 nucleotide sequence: TGTGCCAGCAGCTCTAGCGGGGGGGTAGATACGCAGTATTTT. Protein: CASSSSGGVDTQYF.

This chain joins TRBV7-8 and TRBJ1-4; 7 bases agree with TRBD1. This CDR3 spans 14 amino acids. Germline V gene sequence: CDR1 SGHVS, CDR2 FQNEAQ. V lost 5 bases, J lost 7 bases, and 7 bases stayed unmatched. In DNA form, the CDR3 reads TGTGCCAGCAGCGTTGACAGGGCTGGTGAAAAACTGTTTTTT. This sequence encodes CASSVDRAGEKLFF.

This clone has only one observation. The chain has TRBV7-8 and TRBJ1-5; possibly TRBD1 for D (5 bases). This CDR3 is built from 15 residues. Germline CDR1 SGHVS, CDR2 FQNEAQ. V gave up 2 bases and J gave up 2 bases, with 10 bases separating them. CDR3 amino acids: CASSLQGQGNQPQHF. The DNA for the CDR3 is TGTGCCAGCAGCTTACAGGGTCAGGGCAATCAGCCCCAGCATTTT. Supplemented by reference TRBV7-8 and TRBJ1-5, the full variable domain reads GAGVSQSPRYKVAKRGQDVALRCDPISGHVSLFWYQQALGQGPEFLTYFQNEAQLDKSGLPSDRFFAERPEGSVSTLKIQRTQQEDSAVYLCASSLQGQGNQPQHFGDGTRLSIL.

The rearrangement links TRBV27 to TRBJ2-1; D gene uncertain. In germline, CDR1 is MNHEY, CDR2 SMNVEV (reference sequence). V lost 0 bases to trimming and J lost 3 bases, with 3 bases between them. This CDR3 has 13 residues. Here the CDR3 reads CASSLSSYNEQFF. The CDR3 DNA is TGTGCCAGCAGTTTATCCAGCTACAATGAGCAGTTCTTC.

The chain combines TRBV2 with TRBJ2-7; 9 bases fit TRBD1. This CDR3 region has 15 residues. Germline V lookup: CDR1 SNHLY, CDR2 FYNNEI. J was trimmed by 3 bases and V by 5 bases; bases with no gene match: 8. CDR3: CASSRETGGSYEQYF. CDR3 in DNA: TGTGCCAGCAGTCGGGAGACAGGGGGTAGCTACGAGCAGTACTTC.

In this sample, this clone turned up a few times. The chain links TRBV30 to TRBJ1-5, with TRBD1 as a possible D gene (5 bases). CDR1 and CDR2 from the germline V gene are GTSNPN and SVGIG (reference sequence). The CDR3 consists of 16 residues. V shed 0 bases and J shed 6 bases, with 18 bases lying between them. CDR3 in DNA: TGTGCCTGGAGTGTACTAGGGCGGGGGGAAGGTCAGCCCCAGCATTTT. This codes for CAWSVLGRGEGQPQHF. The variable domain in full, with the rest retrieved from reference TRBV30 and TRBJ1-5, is SQTIHQWPATLVQPVGSPLSLECTVEGTSNPNLYWYRQAAGRGLQLLFYSVGIGQISSEVPQNLSASRPQDRQFILSSKKLLLSDSGFYLCAWSVLGRGEGQPQHFGDGTRLSIL.

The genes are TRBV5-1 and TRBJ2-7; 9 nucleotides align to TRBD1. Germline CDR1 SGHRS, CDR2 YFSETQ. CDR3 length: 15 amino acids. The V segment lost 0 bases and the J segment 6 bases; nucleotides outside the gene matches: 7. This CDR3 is CASSLGWTGDGEQYF. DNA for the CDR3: TGCGCCAGCAGCTTGGGTTGGACAGGGGATGGCGAGCAGTACTTC.

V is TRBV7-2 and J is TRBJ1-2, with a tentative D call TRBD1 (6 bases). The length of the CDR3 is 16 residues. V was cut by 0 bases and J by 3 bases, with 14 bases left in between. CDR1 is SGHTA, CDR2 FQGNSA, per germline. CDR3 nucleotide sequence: TGTGCCAGCAGCTTAGCGCTCGGGGGGCACTACTATGGCTACACCTTC. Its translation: CASSLALGGHYYGYTF.

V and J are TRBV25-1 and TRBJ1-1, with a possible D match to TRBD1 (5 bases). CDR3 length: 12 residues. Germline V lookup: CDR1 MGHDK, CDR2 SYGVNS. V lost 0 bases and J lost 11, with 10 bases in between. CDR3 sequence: CASSEYSGGAFF. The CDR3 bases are TGTGCCAGCAGTGAATATTCCGGGGGGGCTTTCTTT.

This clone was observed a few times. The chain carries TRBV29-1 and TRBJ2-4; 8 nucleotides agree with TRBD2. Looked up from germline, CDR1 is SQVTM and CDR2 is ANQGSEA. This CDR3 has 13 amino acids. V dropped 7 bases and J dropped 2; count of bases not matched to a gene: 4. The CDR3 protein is CSARGGSKNIQYF. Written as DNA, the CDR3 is TGCAGCGCCCGGGGGGGATCCAAAAACATTCAGTACTTC.

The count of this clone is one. CDR3 protein: CASSLAHRTATNTGELFF. CDR3 nucleotides: TGTGCCAGCAGCTTAGCCCATAGGACAGCCACGAACACCGGGGAGCTGTTTTTT. The chain joins TRBV7-2 to TRBJ2-2; D possibly corresponds to TRBD1 (6 bases). There are 18 residues in the CDR3. Germline CDR1 reads SGHTA; CDR2 reads FQGNSA. The ends were cut back, 0 bases at V and 0 bases at J, with 14 bases in the middle.

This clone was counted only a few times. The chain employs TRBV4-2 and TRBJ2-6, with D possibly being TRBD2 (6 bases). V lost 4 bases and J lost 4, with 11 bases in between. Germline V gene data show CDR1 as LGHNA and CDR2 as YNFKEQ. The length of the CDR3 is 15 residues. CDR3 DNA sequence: TGTGCCAGCAGCCGGAGGGAGGCGGGGGCCAACGTCCTGACTTTC. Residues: CASSRREAGANVLTF.

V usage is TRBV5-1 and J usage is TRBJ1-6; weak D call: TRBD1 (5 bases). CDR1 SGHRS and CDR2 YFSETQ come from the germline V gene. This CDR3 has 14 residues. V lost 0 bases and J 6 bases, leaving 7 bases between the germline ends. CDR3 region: CASSLGQSNSPLHF. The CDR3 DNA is TGCGCCAGCAGCTTGGGACAGTCTAATTCACCCCTCCACTTT. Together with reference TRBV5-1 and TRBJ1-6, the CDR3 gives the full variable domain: KAGVTQTPRYLIKTRGQQVTLSCSPISGHRSVSWYQQTPGQGLQFLFEYFSETQRNKGNFPGRFSGRQFSNSRSEMNVSTLELGDSALYLCASSLGQSNSPLHFGNGTRLTVT.

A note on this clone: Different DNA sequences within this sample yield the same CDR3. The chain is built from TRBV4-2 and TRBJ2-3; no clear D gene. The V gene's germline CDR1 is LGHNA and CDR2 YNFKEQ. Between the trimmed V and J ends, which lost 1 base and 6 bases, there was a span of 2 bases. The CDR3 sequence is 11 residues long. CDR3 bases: TGTGCCAGCAGCCAAGCGGATACGCAGTATTTT. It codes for CASSQADTQYF.

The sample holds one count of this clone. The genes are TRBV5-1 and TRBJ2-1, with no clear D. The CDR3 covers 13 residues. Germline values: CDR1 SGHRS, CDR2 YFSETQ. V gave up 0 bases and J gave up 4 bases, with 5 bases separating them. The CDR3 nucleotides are TGCGCCAGCAGCTTGGACGCTTACAATGAGCAGTTCTTC. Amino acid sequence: CASSLDAYNEQFF.

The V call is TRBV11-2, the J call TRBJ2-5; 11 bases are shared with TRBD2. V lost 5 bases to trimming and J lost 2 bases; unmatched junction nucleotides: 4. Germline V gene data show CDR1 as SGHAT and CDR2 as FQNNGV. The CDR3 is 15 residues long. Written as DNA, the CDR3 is TGTGCCAGCAGCCAGACTAGCGGGGATCAAGAGACCCAGTACTTC. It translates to CASSQTSGDQETQYF.

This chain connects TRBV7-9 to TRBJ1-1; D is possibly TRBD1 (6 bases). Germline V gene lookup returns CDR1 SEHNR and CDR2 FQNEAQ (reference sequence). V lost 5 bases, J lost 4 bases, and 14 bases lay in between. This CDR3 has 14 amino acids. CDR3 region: CASSPEDRLTEAFF. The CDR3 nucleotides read TGTGCCAGCAGCCCGGAGGACAGACTCACTGAAGCTTTCTTT.